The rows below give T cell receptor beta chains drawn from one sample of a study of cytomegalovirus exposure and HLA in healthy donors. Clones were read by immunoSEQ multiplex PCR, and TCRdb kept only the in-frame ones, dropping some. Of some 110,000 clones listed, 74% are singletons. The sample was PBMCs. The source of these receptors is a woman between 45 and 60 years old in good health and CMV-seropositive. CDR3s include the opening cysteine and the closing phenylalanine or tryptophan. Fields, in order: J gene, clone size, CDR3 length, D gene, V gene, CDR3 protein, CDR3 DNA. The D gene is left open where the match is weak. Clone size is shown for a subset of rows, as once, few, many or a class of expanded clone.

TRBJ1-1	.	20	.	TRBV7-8	CASSLGGFGRVRSMNTEAFF	TGTGCCAGCAGCTTAGGGGGCTTCGGCAGGGTTCGATCGATGAACACTGAAGCTTTCTTT
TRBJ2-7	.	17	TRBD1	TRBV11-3	CASSLPGTGTTLYEQYF	TGTGCCAGCAGCTTACCTGGGACAGGTACTACACTCTACGAGCAGTACTTC
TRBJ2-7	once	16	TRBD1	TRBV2	CASSDIGTGVTYEQYF	TGTGCCAGCAGTGATATCGGGACAGGGGTTACCTACGAGCAGTACTTC
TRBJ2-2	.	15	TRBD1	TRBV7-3	CASSLQGGDAGELFF	TGTGCCAGCAGCTTACAAGGGGGCGATGCCGGGGAGCTGTTTTTT
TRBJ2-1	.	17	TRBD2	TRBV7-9	CASSPSGGGLLVNEQFF	TGTGCCAGCAGCCCTAGCGGGGGCGGTCTTTTGGTGAATGAGCAGTTCTTC
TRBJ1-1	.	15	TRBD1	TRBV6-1	CASSSIHRQGPEAFF	TGTGCCAGCAGTTCCATCCACCGACAGGGGCCTGAAGCTTTCTTT
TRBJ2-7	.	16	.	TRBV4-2	CASSQGPGQSPGEQYF	TGTGCCAGCAGCCAAGGCCCAGGACAGTCTCCTGGCGAGCAGTACTTC
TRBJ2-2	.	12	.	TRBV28	CASRLSPGELFF	TGTGCCAGCAGACTGAGCCCCGGGGAGCTGTTTTTT
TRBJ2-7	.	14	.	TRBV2	CASSDLRGADEQYF	TGTGCCAGCAGTGACTTAAGGGGCGCGGACGAGCAGTACTTC
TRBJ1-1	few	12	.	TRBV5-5	CASSGGLNKAFF	TGTGCCAGCAGCGGAGGTCTCAATAAAGCTTTCTTT
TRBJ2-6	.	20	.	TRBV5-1	CASSLSGSKAGGSGANVLTF	TGCGCCAGCAGCTTGAGCGGAAGTAAGGCAGGGGGGTCTGGGGCCAACGTCCTGACTTTC
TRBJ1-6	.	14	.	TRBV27	CASSLERANSPLHF	TGTGCCAGCAGTTTGGAGAGAGCTAATTCACCCCTCCACTTT
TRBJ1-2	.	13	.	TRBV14	CASSQRGNYGYTF	TGTGCCAGCAGCCAAAGGGGGAACTATGGCTACACCTTT
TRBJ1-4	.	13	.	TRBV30	CAWSEGDAEKLFF	TGTGCCTGGAGTGAGGGGGACGCCGAAAAACTGTTTTTT
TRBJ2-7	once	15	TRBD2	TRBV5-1	CASSLIGGGSYEQYF	TGCGCCAGCAGCTTGATTGGCGGGGGCTCCTACGAGCAGTACTTC
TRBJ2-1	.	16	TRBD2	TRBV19	CASSVSGLATDNEQFF	TGTGCCAGTAGTGTCTCGGGACTAGCGACGGACAATGAGCAGTTCTTC
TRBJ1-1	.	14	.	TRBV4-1	CASSQLGGNTEAFF	TGCGCCAGCAGCCAACTGGGGGGGAACACTGAAGCTTTCTTT
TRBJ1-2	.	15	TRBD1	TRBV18	CASSPQGQGDYGYTF	TGTGCCAGCTCACCGCAAGGACAGGGGGACTATGGCTACACCTTC
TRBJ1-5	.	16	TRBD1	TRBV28	CASSRWGQGGNQPQHF	TGTGCCAGCAGTCGATGGGGACAGGGCGGCAATCAGCCCCAGCATTTT
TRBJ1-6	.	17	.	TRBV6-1	CASSELQGSSYNSPLHF	TGTGCCAGCAGTGAGCTACAGGGAAGCTCCTATAATTCACCCCTCCACTTT
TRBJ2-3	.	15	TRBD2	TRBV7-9	CASSPPGTTTDTQYF	TGTGCCAGCAGCCCCCCCGGGACTACCACAGATACGCAGTATTTT
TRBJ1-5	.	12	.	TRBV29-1	CSAADRNQPQHF	TGCAGCGCCGCGGACAGAAATCAGCCCCAGCATTTT
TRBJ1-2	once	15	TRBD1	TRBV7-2	CASSFGGTGGFGYTF	TGTGCCAGCAGCTTTGGTGGGACAGGGGGCTTTGGCTACACCTTC
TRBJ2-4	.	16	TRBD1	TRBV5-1	CASSEGQGTAKNIQYF	TGCGCCAGCAGCGAAGGACAGGGAACGGCCAAAAACATTCAGTACTTC
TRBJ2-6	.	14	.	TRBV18	CASSPGTGANVLTF	TGTGCCAGCTCACCTGGGACAGGGGCCAACGTCCTGACTTTC
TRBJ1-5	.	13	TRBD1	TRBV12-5	CASSDRENQPQHF	TGTGCTAGTTCCGACAGGGAGAATCAGCCCCAGCATTTT
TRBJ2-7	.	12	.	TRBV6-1	CASPSEGSEQYF	TGTGCCAGCCCAAGCGAGGGCAGCGAGCAGTACTTC
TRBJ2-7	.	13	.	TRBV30	CAWSVGGRNEQYF	TGTGCCTGGAGTGTGGGGGGACGGAACGAGCAGTACTTC
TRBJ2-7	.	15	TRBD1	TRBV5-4	CASSSGTGVSYEQYF	TGTGCCAGCAGCTCTGGGACAGGGGTTTCCTACGAGCAGTACTTC
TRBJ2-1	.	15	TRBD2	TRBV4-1	CASSQTSGGGKEQFF	TGCGCCAGCAGCCAGACTAGCGGGGGCGGGAAGGAGCAGTTCTTC
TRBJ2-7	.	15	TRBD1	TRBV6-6	CASSYAAGQVREQYF	TGTGCCAGCAGTTACGCAGCCGGACAGGTTCGCGAGCAGTACTTC
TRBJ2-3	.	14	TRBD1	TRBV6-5	CASSQGAPTDTQYF	TGTGCCAGCAGTCAGGGGGCACCCACAGATACGCAGTATTTT
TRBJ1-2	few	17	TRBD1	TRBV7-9	CASSLDRGTVGGYGYTF	TGTGCCAGCAGCCTTGACAGGGGCACCGTTGGGGGCTATGGCTACACCTTC
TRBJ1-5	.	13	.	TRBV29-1	CSVEGQGNQPQHF	TGCAGCGTTGAAGGGCAGGGCAATCAGCCCCAGCATTTT
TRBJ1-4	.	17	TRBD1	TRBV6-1	CASSDRTGGGWNEKLFF	TGTGCCAGCAGTGATAGGACAGGGGGCGGCTGGAATGAAAAACTGTTTTTT
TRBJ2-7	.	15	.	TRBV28	CASSLGGGREGEQYF	TGTGCCAGCAGTTTGGGGGGGGGCAGGGAGGGTGAGCAGTACTTC
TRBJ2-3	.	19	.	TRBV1	CTSSQDRDSGGVSTDTQYF	TGCACCAGCAGCCAAGATCGGGATAGCGGGGGGGTGAGCACAGATACGCAGTATTTT
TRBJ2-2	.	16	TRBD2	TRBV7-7	CASSDGLAVNTGELFF	TGTGCCAGCAGCGACGGACTAGCGGTGAACACCGGGGAGCTGTTTTTT
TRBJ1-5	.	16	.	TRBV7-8	CASSSYGTLSNQPQHF	TGTGCCAGCAGCTCTTACGGGACACTTAGCAATCAGCCCCAGCATTTT
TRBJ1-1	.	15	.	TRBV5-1	CASRWGGGRNTEAFF	TGCGCCAGCAGGTGGGGCGGAGGGCGGAACACTGAAGCTTTCTTT
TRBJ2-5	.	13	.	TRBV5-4	CASSLDRKETQYF	TGTGCCAGCAGCTTGGACAGGAAAGAGACCCAGTACTTC
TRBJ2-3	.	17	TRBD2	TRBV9	CASSVELAGGPTDTQYF	TGTGCCAGCAGCGTAGAACTAGCGGGGGGACCGACAGATACGCAGTATTTT
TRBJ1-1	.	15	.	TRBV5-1	CASSLARAGDTEAFF	TGCGCCAGCAGCTTGGCTCGGGCGGGGGACACTGAAGCTTTCTTT
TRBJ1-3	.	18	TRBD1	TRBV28	CASSLSPDRGETRNTIYF	TGTGCCAGCAGCCTATCTCCGGACAGGGGAGAAACCCGAAACACCATATATTTT
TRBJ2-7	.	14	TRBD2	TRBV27	CASSSGLATWEQYF	TGTGCCAGCAGTTCAGGACTAGCGACATGGGAGCAGTACTTC
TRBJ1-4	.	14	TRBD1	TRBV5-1	CASSLGQGREKLFF	TGCGCCAGCAGCTTGGGACAGGGTCGTGAAAAACTGTTTTTT
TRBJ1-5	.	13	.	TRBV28	CASSFYREQPQHF	TGTGCCAGCAGTTTCTACAGGGAACAGCCCCAGCATTTT
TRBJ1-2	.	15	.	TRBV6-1	CASSDGVGGSYGYTF	TGTGCCAGCAGTGACGGGGTGGGGGGTAGCTATGGCTACACCTTC
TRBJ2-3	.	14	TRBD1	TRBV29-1	CSVDRGLAADAQYF	TGCAGCGTTGACAGGGGGCTCGCCGCAGATGCGCAGTATTTT